This T cell receptor beta chain was observed in a study of tumor and adjacent non-tumor tissue in lung cancer. Study summary: Aged about 31 to 80 years, patients included 10 men and roughly 5 women with stage I to III disease. On average, productive TCRbeta reads reached about 4.17 million per sample. Study observations and caveats: Compared with tumor, normal lung showed significantly lower TCR diversity.

The library came from three nested PCR rounds adapted from ARM-PCR protocols. TCRdb redid the calling of the multiplex PCR reads with MiXCR, one entry per CDR3 protein. The repertoire holds approximately 140,000 distinct CDR3 sequences, with approximately 64% as singletons. This sample's RNA came from whole unsorted tissue. To note about this clonotype: Its antigen is still unknown. Because the CDR3 is missing its conserved closing phenylalanine or tryptophan, this is likely a read error.

Trimming took off 3 bases at V and 6 bases at J, with 12 bases between the two ends. CDR1 and CDR2 from the germline V gene are MNHNS and SASEGT. This CDR3 region has 14 residues. The TCR sequence derives from a man aged 55 to 69 with small cell lung cancer. The sequencing sample was made of lung tumor tissue. V is TRBV6-1 and J is TRBJ1-5; TRBD1 might be the D (6 bases). The CDR3 sequence: CASSDPGGGQPQHL. DNA of the CDR3: TGTGCCAGCAGTGACCCGGGGGGCGGTCAGCCCCAGCATTTA.